This is a list of T cell receptor beta chains from one sample in a study of blood T cell repertoires in COVID-19. Clones were sequenced by immunoSEQ multiplex PCR, and TCRdb holds only the in-frame ones, with some missing. This sample has 200,000 to 250,000 clones, with 81% found just once. Sequenced: PBMCs or T cells enriched from blood (not recorded which). The receptors were gathered from a woman aged 50 to 60 with acute COVID-19. Each CDR3 is given with its conserved first and last residue.

J gene	V gene	CDR3 protein
TRBJ2-3	TRBV3-1/TRBV3-2	CASSQTAGGLDTQYF
TRBJ2-3	TRBV5-1	CASKDRGDSTDTQYF
TRBJ2-1	TRBV29-1	CSSTGVSYNEQFF
TRBJ2-7	TRBV7-2	CASSLVPAYEQYF
TRBJ2-3	TRBV11-1	CASSPRTSGTDTQYF
TRBJ2-2	TRBV7-9	CASSARGQGPGELFF
TRBJ1-1	TRBV11-3	CASSRQGEDTEAFF
TRBJ2-7	TRBV3-1/TRBV3-2	CASNVAGPNYEQYF
TRBJ2-3	TRBV5-8	CASSWGRELVTDTQYF
TRBJ1-1	TRBV20-1	CSATGQGTFF
TRBJ2-3	TRBV6-4	CASSDWGLDTDTQYF